This record covers a single T cell receptor (beta chain). These data come from a study of blood T cell repertoires in COVID-19. Trimming cost V 4 bases and J 3 bases; bases outside gene matches: 9. This CDR3 spans 15 amino acids. Germline assignment: CDR1 MNHEY and CDR2 SVGEGT. TCRdb's table, derived via immunoSEQ multiplex PCR, lists solely in-frame clones and lacks some. The table shows roughly 80,000 clones, with roughly 82% occurring only once. Sequencing was carried out using peripheral blood. This sequence joins TRBV6-2 or TRBV6-3 and TRBJ2-7; 7 bases align to TRBD2. The TCR comes from a man older than 75 with acute or convalescent COVID-19. This CDR3 reads CASSSPSGRLYEQYF. Written as DNA, the CDR3 is TGTGCCAGCAGTTCCCCTAGCGGTCGCCTCTACGAGCAGTACTTC.